The T cell receptor (beta chain) under discussion was sequenced for a study of cytomegalovirus exposure and HLA in healthy donors. The primer mix had 60 Vbeta and 13 Jbeta primers. Produced via immunoSEQ multiplex PCR; TCRdb's table is partial and in-frame only. The sample includes fewer than 250,000 clones, approximately 87% of them seen just once. General study findings and limits: According to an earlier analysis, most TCR beta V segments yielded productive rearrangements about 87% or about 30% of the time. Later on, an analysis tied 15,000 to 20,000 TCR beta sequences to HLA alleles at 0.05 false discovery rate. Certain indistinguishable V segments, among them TRBV6-2 and TRBV6-3, were excluded. Links to common viral pathogens appeared, in a later analysis, for several of the most significant clusters.

The CDR3 is 13 amino acids. Per germline, CDR1 SGHAT and CDR2 FQNNGV. V was shortened by 4 bases and J by 5 bases, with 8 bases between the two germline ends. As concerns this clone: Its antigen is not identified.

This chain links TRBV11-2 with TRBJ2-2; D not resolved. The specimen was PBMCs. The TCR comes from a man younger than 45 in good health and CMV-seronegative. CDR3 nucleotide sequence: TGTGCCAGCAGCTCCTCCCAGACCGGGGAGCTGTTTTTT. As protein: CASSSSQTGELFF.